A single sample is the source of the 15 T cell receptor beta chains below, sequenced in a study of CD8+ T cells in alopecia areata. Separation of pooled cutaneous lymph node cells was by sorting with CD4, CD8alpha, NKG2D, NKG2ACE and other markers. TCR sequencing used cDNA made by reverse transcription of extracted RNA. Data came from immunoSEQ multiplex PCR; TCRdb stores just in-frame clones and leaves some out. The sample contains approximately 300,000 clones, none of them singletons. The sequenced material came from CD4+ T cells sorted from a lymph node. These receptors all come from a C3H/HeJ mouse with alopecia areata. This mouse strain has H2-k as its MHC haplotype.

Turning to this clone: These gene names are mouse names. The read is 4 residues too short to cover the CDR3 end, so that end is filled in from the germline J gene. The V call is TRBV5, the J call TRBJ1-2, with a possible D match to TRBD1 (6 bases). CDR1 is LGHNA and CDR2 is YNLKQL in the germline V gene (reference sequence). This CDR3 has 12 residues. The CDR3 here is CASSQQGHDYTF. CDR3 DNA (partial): TGTGCCAGCAGCCAACAGGGACAC.

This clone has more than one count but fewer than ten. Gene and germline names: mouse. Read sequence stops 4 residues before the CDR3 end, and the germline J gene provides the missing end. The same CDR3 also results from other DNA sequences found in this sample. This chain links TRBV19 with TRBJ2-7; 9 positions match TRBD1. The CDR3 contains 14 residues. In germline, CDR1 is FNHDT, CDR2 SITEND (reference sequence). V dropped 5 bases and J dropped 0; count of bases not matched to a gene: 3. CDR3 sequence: CASRPTGGSYEQYF. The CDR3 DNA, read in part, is TGTGCCAGCAGACCGACAGGGGGCTCCTAT.

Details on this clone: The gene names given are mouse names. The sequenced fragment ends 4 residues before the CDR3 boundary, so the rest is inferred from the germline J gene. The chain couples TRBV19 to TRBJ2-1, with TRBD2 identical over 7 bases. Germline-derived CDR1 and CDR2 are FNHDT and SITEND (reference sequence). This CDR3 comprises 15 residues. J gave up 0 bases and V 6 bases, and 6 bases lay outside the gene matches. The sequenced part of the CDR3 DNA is TGTGCCAGCACGACTGGGAGTTATAACTATGCT. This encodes CASTTGSYNYA. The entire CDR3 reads CASTTGSYNYAEQFF.

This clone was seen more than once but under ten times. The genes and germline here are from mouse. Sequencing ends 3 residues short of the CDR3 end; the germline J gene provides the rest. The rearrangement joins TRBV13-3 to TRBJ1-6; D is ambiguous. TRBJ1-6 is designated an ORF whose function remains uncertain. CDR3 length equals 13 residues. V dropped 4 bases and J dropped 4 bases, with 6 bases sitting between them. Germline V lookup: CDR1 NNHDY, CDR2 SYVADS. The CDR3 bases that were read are TGTGCCAGCAGTACCAGTTATAATTCGCCC. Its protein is CASSTSYNSP. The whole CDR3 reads CASSTSYNSPLYF.

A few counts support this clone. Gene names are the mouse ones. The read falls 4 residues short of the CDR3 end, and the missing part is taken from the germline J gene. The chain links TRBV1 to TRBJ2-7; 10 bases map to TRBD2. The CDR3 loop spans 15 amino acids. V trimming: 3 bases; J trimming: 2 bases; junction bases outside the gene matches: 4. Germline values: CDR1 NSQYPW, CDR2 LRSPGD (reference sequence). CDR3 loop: CTCSALGTGAYEQYF. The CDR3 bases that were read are TGCACCTGCAGTGCCCTCGGGACTGGGGCCTAT.

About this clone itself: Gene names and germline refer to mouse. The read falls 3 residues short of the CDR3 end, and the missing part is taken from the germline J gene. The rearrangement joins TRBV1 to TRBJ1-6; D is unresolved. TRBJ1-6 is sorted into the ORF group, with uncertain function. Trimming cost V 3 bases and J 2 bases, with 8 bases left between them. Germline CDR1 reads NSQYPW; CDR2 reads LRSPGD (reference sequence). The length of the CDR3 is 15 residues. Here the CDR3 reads CTCSADKTYNSPLYF. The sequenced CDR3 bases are TGCACCTGCAGTGCTGACAAAACCTATAATTCGCCC.

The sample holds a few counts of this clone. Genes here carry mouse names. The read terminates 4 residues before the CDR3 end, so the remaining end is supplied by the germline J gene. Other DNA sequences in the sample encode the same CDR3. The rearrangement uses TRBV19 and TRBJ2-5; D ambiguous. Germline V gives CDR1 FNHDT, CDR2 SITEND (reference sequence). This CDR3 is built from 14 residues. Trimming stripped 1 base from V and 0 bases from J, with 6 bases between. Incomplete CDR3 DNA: TGTGCCAGCAGTATAAATGGGAACCAAGAC. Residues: CASSINGNQD. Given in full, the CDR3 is CASSINGNQDTQYF.

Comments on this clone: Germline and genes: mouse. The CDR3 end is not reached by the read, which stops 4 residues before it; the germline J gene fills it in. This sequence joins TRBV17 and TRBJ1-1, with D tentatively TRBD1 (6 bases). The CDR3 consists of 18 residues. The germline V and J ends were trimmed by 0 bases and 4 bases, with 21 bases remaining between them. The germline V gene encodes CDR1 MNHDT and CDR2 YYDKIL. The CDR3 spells CASSRDSGRGALVTEVFF. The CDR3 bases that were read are TGTGCTAGCAGTAGAGATTCGGGCCGGGGGGCGCTTGTCACA.

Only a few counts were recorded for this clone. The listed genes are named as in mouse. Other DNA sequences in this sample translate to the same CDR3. CDR3 loop: CASSQTPNTGQLYF. The DNA read from the CDR3 is TGTGCCAGCAGCCAAACTCCAAACACCGGG. V usage is TRBV5 and J usage is TRBJ2-2, with D unclear. The CDR3 end lies 4 residues beyond the end of the read and is filled in from the germline J gene. The V end lost 2 bases, the J end lost 0 bases, and 4 bases lay between the germline ends. The CDR3 covers 14 residues. Germline CDR1 is LGHNA and CDR2 is YNLKQL (reference sequence).

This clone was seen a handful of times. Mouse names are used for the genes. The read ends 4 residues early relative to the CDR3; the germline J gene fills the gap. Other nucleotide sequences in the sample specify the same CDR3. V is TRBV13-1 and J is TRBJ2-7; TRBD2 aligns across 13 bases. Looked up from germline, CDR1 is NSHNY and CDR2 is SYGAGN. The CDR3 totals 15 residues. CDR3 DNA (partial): TGTGCCAGCAGTGATGAAGGGACTGGGGGGGAT. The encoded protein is CASSDEGTGGD. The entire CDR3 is CASSDEGTGGDEQYF.

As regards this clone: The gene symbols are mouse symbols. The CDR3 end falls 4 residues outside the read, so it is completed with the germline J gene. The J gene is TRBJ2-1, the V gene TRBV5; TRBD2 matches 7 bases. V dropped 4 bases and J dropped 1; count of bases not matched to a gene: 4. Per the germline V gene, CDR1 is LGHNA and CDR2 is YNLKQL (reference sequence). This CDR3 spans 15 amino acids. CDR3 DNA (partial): TGTGCCAGCAGCCCATCGGGACTGAACTATGCT. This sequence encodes CASSPSGLNYA. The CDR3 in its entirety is CASSPSGLNYAEQFF.

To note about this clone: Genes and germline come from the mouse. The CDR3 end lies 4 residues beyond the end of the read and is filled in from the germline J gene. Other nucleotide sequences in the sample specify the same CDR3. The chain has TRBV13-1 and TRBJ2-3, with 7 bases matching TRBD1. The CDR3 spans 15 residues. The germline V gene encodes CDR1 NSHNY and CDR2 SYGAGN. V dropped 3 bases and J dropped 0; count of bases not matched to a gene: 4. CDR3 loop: CASSAPGQSAETLYF. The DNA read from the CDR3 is TGTGCCAGCAGTGCCCCGGGACAGAGTGCAGAA.

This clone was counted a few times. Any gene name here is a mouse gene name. The sequenced CDR3 bases are TGTGCCAGCACCCGTCCCGGGACTGGGGGGTAT. This encodes CASTRPGTGGY. The full CDR3 protein reads CASTRPGTGGYEQYF. The chain is built from TRBV19 and TRBJ2-7, with 12 bases identical to TRBD2. The read stops 4 residues short of the end of the CDR3; the missing end is completed from the germline J gene. The length of the CDR3 is 15 residues. Per germline, CDR1 FNHDT and CDR2 SITEND (reference sequence).

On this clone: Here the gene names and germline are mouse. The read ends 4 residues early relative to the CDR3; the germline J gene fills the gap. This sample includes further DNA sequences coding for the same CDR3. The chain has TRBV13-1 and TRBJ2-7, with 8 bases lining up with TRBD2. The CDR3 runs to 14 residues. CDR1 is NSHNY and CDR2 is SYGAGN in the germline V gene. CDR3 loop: CASSDLGGSYEQYF. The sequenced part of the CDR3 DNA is TGTGCCAGCAGTGACCTGGGGGGCTCGTAT.

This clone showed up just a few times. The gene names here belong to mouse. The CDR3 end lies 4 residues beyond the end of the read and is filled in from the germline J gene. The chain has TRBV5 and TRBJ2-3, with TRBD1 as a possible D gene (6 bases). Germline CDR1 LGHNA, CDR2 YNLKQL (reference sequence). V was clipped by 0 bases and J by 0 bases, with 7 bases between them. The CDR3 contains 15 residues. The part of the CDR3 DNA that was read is TGTGCCAGCAGCCAAGAGGACAGTAGTGCAGAA. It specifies CASSQEDSSAE. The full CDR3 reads CASSQEDSSAETLYF.